Below, 13 T cell receptor beta chains from the same sample are listed, as sequenced in a study of T cell repertoires in cytomegalovirus infection. Via MiXCR, TCRdb re-called the reads, giving one row per CDR3 protein. The sample records a few hundred thousand distinct CDR3 sequences, roughly 18% being singletons. The sequencing sample was made of PBMCs. These receptors were collected from a human donor in good health (CMV status not recorded). Some clones in this sample may be carry-over from other donors' samples.

As concerns this clonotype: Given a much more abundant clone one base away, this may be a read error. The chain combines TRBV7-2 with TRBJ2-5, with D hard to call. Germline lookup yields CDR1 SGHTA and CDR2 FQGNSA. The CDR3 runs 13 residues. CDR3 nucleotides: TGTGTCAGCAGCCCCCCTGACGCCGAGACCCAGTACTTC. Residues: CVSSPPDAETQYF. Full variable domain (missing parts from reference TRBV7-2 and TRBJ2-5): GAGVSQSPSNKVTEKGKDVELRCDPISGHTALYWYRQSLGQGLEFLIYFQGNSAPDKSGLPSDRFSAERTGGSVSTLTIQRTQQEDSAVYLCVSSPPDAETQYFGPGTRLLVL.

V gene TRBV20-1 combines with J gene TRBJ1-2, with D tentatively TRBD1 (5 bases). Germline-derived CDR1 and CDR2 are DFQATT and SNEGSKA (reference sequence). CDR3 size: 12 residues. DNA of the CDR3: TGCGGACACAAACTGCCTTACTATGGCTACACCTTC. Translated, it gives CGHKLPYYGYTF.

This clonotype has a handful of counts. The J gene is TRBJ2-7, the V gene TRBV30; 10 bases are a match to TRBD2. Germline V gene lookup returns CDR1 GTSNPN and CDR2 SVGIG (reference sequence). V lost 6 bases and J lost 3; bases outside the gene matches: 5. This CDR3 region has 13 residues. The CDR3 loop is CACLAGGRYEQYF. Written as DNA, the CDR3 is TGTGCCTGCTTAGCGGGAGGCCGCTACGAGCAGTACTTC.

This clonotype showed up many times. V usage is TRBV7-6 and J usage is TRBJ2-1, with unresolved D. Germline assignment: CDR1 SGHVS and CDR2 FNYEAQ. This CDR3 spans 15 amino acids. V was pared by 3 bases and J by 2 bases, with 11 bases between. The CDR3 protein is CASSFDRNTYNEQFF. In DNA, the CDR3 is TGTGCCAGCAGCTTCGACCGTAACACCTACAATGAGCAGTTCTTC.

There are a few counts of this clonotype. V is TRBV7-9 and J is TRBJ2-1; 10 nucleotides match TRBD2. Germline V gene lookup returns CDR1 SEHNR and CDR2 FQNEAQ (reference sequence). V shed 5 bases, J shed 8 bases, and the junction held 12 bases outside the gene matches. The CDR3 is 16 residues long. The CDR3 here is CASSPGLAPRGDEQFF. CDR3 coding DNA: TGTGCCAGCAGCCCGGGACTAGCGCCCCGGGGGGATGAGCAGTTCTTC. The full variable domain, with the rest looked up from reference TRBV7-9 and TRBJ2-1, is DTGVSQNPRHKITKRGQNVTFRCDPISEHNRLYWYRQTLGQGPEFLTYFQNEAQLEKSRLLSDRFSAERPKGSFSTLEIQRTEQGDSAMYLCASSPGLAPRGDEQFFGPGTRLTVL.

The chain uses TRBV7-6 and TRBJ1-1; no firm D call. With 5 bases removed from V and 0 bases from J, the gap between germline ends came to 13 bases. The CDR3 spans 15 residues. Germline loops: CDR1 SGHVS, CDR2 FNYEAQ. The CDR3 protein is CASSPSEGMNTEAFF. The CDR3 coding sequence is TGTGCCAGCAGCCCCTCCGAGGGTATGAACACTGAAGCTTTCTTT.

The chain carries TRBV4-1 and TRBJ2-2, with 7 bases aligning to TRBD2. Germline-derived CDR1 and CDR2 are MGHRA and YSYEKL. This CDR3 has 17 residues. Trimming removed 3 bases from V and 4 bases from J; junction bases left unmatched: 11. The CDR3 region has the DNA TGCGCCAGCAGCCAGGTGGTGGCTAGCGGATTCACCGGGGAGCTGTTTTTT. Protein product: CASSQVVASGFTGELFF.

A few counts support this clonotype. The V gene is TRBV29-1, the J gene TRBJ1-3; TRBD1 might be the D (6 bases). Germline V gene sequence: CDR1 SQVTM, CDR2 ANQGSEA. The CDR3 has 14 residues. V lost 2 bases and J lost 4, with 12 bases in between. CDR3 sequence reads: CSVENRASGNTIYF. CDR3 sequence (DNA): TGCAGCGTTGAAAACAGGGCGTCAGGAAACACCATATATTTT.

The chain recombines TRBV11-3 with TRBJ2-1; weak D call: TRBD2 (7 bases). Germline lookup yields CDR1 SGHNT and CDR2 YENEEA. This CDR3 has 16 residues. The V end lost 5 bases, the J end lost 1 base, and 15 bases lay between the germline ends. CDR3 loop: CASSPIGGVSYNEQFF. DNA for the CDR3: TGTGCCAGCAGCCCCATAGGGGGGGTATCCTACAATGAGCAGTTCTTC. Supplemented by reference TRBV11-3 and TRBJ2-1, the full variable domain reads EAGVVQSPRYKIIEKKQPVAFWCNPISGHNTLYWYLQNLGQGPELLIRYENEEAVDDSQLPKDRFSAERLKGVDSTLKIQPAELGDSAVYLCASSPIGGVSYNEQFFGPGTRLTVL.

This clonotype has only a few counts. The chain joins TRBV28 to TRBJ1-6; D remains ambiguous. The CDR3 has 14 amino acids. Germline V gene lookup returns CDR1 MDHEN and CDR2 SYDVKM. V was cut by 3 bases and J by 13 bases, with 16 bases left in between. The CDR3 loop is CASSFGVGQVPLHF. In nucleotides, the CDR3 is TGTGCCAGCAGTTTCGGCGTAGGTCAGGTTCCCCTCCACTTT.

The chain uses TRBV12-3 or TRBV12-4 and TRBJ1-1; 9 bases line up with TRBD1. The CDR3 has 13 amino acids. Trimming removed 5 bases from V and 9 bases from J; junction bases left unmatched: 7. The CDR3 DNA follows: TGTGCCAGCAGTCTCGACAGGGGGATAAAAGCTTTCTTT. Protein product: CASSLDRGIKAFF.

V usage is TRBV9 and J usage is TRBJ1-1; perhaps TRBD1 as D (5 bases). The germline V gene encodes CDR1 SGDLS and CDR2 YYNGEE. The CDR3 contains 15 residues. V lost 0 bases, J lost 4 bases, and 13 bases lay in between. The CDR3 is CASSVDPRASTEAFF. The CDR3 nucleotides read TGTGCCAGCAGCGTAGATCCCAGGGCCTCCACTGAAGCTTTCTTT.

This clonotype was seen repeatedly, ten times or more. The chain joins TRBV7-9 to TRBJ2-7; 7 bases are shared with TRBD2. CDR1 is SEHNR, CDR2 FQNEAQ, per germline (reference sequence). V was pared by 5 bases and J by 4 bases, with 8 bases of the junction left unmatched. This CDR3 spans 14 amino acids. CDR3 in amino acids: CASSPGGSVYEQYF. CDR3 DNA: TGTGCCAGCAGCCCGGGAGGCTCAGTGTACGAGCAGTACTTC.